This TCR beta chain emerged from a study of blood T cell repertoires in COVID-19. CDR1 and CDR2 from the germline V gene are SGHRS and YFSETQ. V was pared by 0 bases and J by 7 bases, with 4 bases of the junction left unmatched. This CDR3 has 15 residues. Under the authors' procedure: Researchers report that nucleated cell counts were estimated from reference gene primer amplification. Data came from immunoSEQ multiplex PCR; TCRdb stores just in-frame clones and leaves some out. That table supplies the V and J calls and clone size; D and trimming were determined from the DNA. The sample records about 220,000 clones, around 85% being singletons.

Sequencing was carried out using peripheral blood. The origin of this receptor is a human donor in a cohort sampled during active COVID-19. The rearrangement uses TRBV5-1 and TRBJ1-6, with 7 bases lining up with TRBD1. The CDR3 loop reads CASSLGQGTNSPLHF. CDR3 nucleotides: TGCGCCAGCAGCTTGGGACAGGGTACGAATTCACCCCTCCACTTT.